One sample yielded the 6 T cell receptor beta chains listed below, sequenced in a study of T cells after posttransplantation cyclophosphamide. Sequencing used immunoSEQ multiplex PCR; TCRdb keeps in-frame clones, though not all of them. The data contain 8,000 to 9,500 clones, 90% of them singletons. Treatment was busulfan-fludarabine conditioning, a marrow graft, and cyclophosphamide on days +3 and +4. Sequencing used CD4+ T cells sorted from blood, obtained less than 1,500 days after allogeneic stem cell transplant with posttransplant cyclophosphamide. The receptors were sampled from a female patient aged 50-59 years who received an allogeneic stem cell transplant from a related donor, was CMV-positive, and had no GVHD. The graft donor may have given rise to some T cells.

V is TRBV7-6 and J is TRBJ1-2; 9 bases match TRBD1. V lost 2 bases to trimming and J lost 2 bases; unmatched junction nucleotides: 6. CDR3 length equals 16 residues. Germline assignment: CDR1 SGHVS and CDR2 FNYEAQ. The CDR3 here is CASSLIPGTGNYGYTF. The CDR3 coding sequence is TGTGCCAGCAGCTTAATTCCCGGGACAGGGAACTATGGCTACACCTTC.

V gene TRBV19 combines with J gene TRBJ2-7, with D possibly TRBD1 on 5 matching bases. The CDR3 is 13 residues long. The germline CDR1 and CDR2 sequences are LNHDA and SQIVND (reference sequence). V lost 5 bases, J lost 3 bases, and 11 bases lay in between. CDR3 bases: TGTGCCAGTAGTCTGGGGCCTTACTACGAGCAGTACTTC. Its protein product is CASSLGPYYEQYF.

This clone is a singleton in its sample. The V gene is TRBV7-7, the J gene TRBJ2-1; 8 positions agree with TRBD1. V was clipped by 4 bases and J by 0 bases; unmatched bases: 8. The germline CDR1 and CDR2 sequences are SSHAT and FNYEAQ (reference sequence). The CDR3 length is 17 residues. CDR3 protein: CASSSRTGTSSYNEQFF. As DNA, the CDR3 is TGTGCCAGCAGCTCCCGGACAGGGACAAGCTCCTACAATGAGCAGTTCTTC.

This clone was seen a few times. The chain links TRBV27 to TRBJ1-3; D uncertain. The CDR3 has 15 amino acids. Germline CDR1 reads MNHEY; CDR2 reads SMNVEV (reference sequence). Trimming removed 3 bases from V and 2 bases from J, with 11 bases in between. CDR3 coding DNA: TGTGCCAGCAGTTTCCGGGGTGGCACTGGAAACACCATATATTTT. Amino acid sequence: CASSFRGGTGNTIYF.

The J gene is TRBJ2-5, the V gene TRBV19; 8 bases agree with TRBD2. V was pared by 7 bases and J by 5 bases, with 12 bases of the junction left unmatched. Germline-derived CDR1 and CDR2 are LNHDA and SQIVND (reference sequence). The CDR3 runs to 15 residues. The CDR3 sequence: CASMTRGGPEETQYF. DNA for the CDR3: TGTGCCAGTATGACCCGGGGGGGTCCAGAGGAGACCCAGTACTTC. The variable domain in full, with the rest retrieved from reference TRBV19 and TRBJ2-5, is DGGITQSPKYLFRKEGQNVTLSCEQNLNHDAMYWYRQDPGQGLRLIYYSQIVNDFQKGDIAEGYSVSREKKESFPLTVTSAQKNPTAFYLCASMTRGGPEETQYFGPGTRLLVL.

This sequence joins TRBV5-6 and TRBJ2-3, with 7 nucleotides matching TRBD2. The V gene end was trimmed by 4 bases and the J gene end by 3 bases; junction bases not matched to a gene: 11. The germline gives CDR1 SGHDT, CDR2 YYEEEE. There are 16 residues in the CDR3. Here the CDR3 reads CASSTPVRGGTDTQYF. CDR3 sequence (DNA): TGTGCCAGCAGCACCCCGGTGAGGGGAGGGACAGATACGCAGTATTTT.